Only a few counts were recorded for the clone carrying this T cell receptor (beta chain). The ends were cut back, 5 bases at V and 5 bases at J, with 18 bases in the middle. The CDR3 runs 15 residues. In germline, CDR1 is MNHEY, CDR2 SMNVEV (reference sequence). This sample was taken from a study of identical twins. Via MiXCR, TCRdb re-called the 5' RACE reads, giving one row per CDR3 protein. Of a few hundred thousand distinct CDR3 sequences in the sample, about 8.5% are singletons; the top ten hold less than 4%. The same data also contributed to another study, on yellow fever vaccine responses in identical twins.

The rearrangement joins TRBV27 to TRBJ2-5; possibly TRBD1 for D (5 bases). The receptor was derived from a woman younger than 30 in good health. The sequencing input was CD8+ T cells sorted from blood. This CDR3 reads CASSQNSDIWETQYF. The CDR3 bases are TGTGCCAGCAGTCAAAACTCGGACATTTGGGAGACCCAGTACTTC.